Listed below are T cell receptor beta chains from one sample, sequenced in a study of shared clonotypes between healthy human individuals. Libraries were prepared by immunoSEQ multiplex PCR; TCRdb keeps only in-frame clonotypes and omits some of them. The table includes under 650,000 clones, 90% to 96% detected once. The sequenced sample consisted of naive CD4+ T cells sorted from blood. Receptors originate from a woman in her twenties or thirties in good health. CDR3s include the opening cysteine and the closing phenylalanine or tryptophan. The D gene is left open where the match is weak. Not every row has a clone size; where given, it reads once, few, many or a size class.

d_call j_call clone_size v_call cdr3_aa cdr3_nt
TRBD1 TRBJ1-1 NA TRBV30 CAWRRQGAEAFF TGTGCCTGGAGACGACAGGGGGCTGAAGCTTTCTTT
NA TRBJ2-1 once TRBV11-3 CASSTWTAWGSYNEQFF TGTGCCAGCAGCACTTGGACAGCGTGGGGCTCCTACAATGAGCAGTTCTTC
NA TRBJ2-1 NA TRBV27 CASSLKSLAYYNEQFF TGTGCCAGCAGTTTAAAATCCCTAGCGTATTACAATGAGCAGTTCTTC
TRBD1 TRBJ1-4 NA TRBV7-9 CASSVEGARDEKLFF TGTGCCAGCAGCGTCGAGGGGGCGAGGGATGAAAAACTGTTTTTT
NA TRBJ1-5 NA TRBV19 CASSDPSGFLQPQHF TGTGCCAGTAGTGATCCGTCAGGGTTTTTGCAGCCCCAGCATTTT
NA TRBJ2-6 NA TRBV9 CASSVQPSQPGANVLTF TGTGCCAGCAGCGTACAGCCCAGCCAACCTGGGGCCAACGTCCTGACTTTC
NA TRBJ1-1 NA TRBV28 CASGSVGFGRENTEAFF TGTGCCAGCGGGTCCGTGGGGTTCGGCAGGGAGAACACTGAAGCTTTCTTT
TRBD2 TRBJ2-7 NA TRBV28 CASRLGTSGPYEQYF TGTGCCAGCAGGCTCGGGACTAGCGGACCCTACGAGCAGTACTTC
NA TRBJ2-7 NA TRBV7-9 CASSFSSSYEQYF TGTGCCAGCAGCTTCTCTAGCTCCTACGAGCAGTACTTC
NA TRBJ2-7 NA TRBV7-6 CASSFDASYEQYF TGTGCCAGCAGCTTTGACGCCTCCTACGAGCAGTACTTC
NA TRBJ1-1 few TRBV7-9 CASSPRDENTEAFF TGTGCCAGCAGCCCCAGGGACGAGAACACTGAAGCTTTCTTT
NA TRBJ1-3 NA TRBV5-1 CASSFEQGVAGNTIYF TGCGCCAGCAGCTTTGAACAGGGTGTAGCTGGAAACACCATATATTTT
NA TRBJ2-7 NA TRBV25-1 CASSERYSYEQYF TGTGCCAGCAGTGAAAGGTACTCCTACGAGCAGTACTTC
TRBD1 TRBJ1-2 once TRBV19 CASSIKDRARGYTF TGTGCCAGTAGTATTAAGGACAGGGCGAGAGGCTACACCTTC
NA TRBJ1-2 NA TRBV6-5 CASRLRGRYGYTF TGTGCCAGCCGACTGAGGGGGAGGTATGGCTACACCTTC